This passage covers 10 T cell receptor beta chains from one sample sequenced in a study of blood T cell repertoires in COVID-19. Assay used: immunoSEQ multiplex PCR; TCRdb lists only in-frame clones, some missing. The data contain tens of thousands of clones, more than 80% of them singletons. Sequenced sample: peripheral blood. The receptors were sampled from a man in his forties or fifties with acute or convalescent COVID-19.

The rearrangement uses TRBV7-2 and TRBJ2-1; 8 nucleotides line up with TRBD2. Trimming cost V 4 bases and J 2 bases; bases outside gene matches: 7. The CDR3 loop spans 16 amino acids. From germline, CDR1 is SGHTA and CDR2 FQGNSA. Here the CDR3 DNA reads TGTGCCAGCAGCTCGATAGCGGGGAGTACCTACAATGAGCAGTTCTTC. It yields the protein CASSSIAGSTYNEQFF.

The CDR3 DNA sequence: TGTGCCAGCAGTTACTCGGGCCAGGGGGCGGGCTACACCTTC. Translation gives CASSYSGQGAGYTF. V is TRBV6-5 and J is TRBJ1-2; 8 positions match TRBD1. There are 14 residues in the CDR3. J was trimmed by 8 bases and V by 0 bases; bases with no gene match: 5. From germline, CDR1 is MNHEY and CDR2 SVGAGI.

The chain carries TRBV5-6 and TRBJ2-1; 8 bases match TRBD2. The CDR3 covers 16 residues. J gave up 0 bases and V 3 bases, and 5 bases lay outside the gene matches. Germline V gene sequence: CDR1 SGHDT, CDR2 YYEEEE. The CDR3 nucleotides read TGTGCCAGCAGCTGGCGGGGGGCTAGCTCCTACAATGAGCAGTTCTTC. This encodes CASSWRGASSYNEQFF.

This chain connects TRBV6-6 to TRBJ1-1, with D uncertain. V lost 6 bases and J lost 0, with 5 bases in between. From germline, CDR1 is MNHNY and CDR2 SVGAGI (reference sequence). This CDR3 has 12 amino acids. For the CDR3, the DNA is TGTGCCAGCAGGACATTGAACACTGAAGCTTTCTTT. Translating gives CASRTLNTEAFF.

This rearrangement joins TRBV4-3 to TRBJ2-1; 7 bases are shared with TRBD1. The CDR3 extends over 16 amino acids. The germline V gene encodes CDR1 LGHNA and CDR2 YSLEER. V lost 1 base and J lost 5; bases outside the gene matches: 8. Written as DNA, the CDR3 is TGCGCCAGCAGCCAAGTCCCGGGACAGAGACACAATGAGCAGTTCTTC. It yields the protein CASSQVPGQRHNEQFF.

V and J are TRBV29-1 and TRBJ2-3, with D possibly being TRBD1 (5 bases). The CDR3 has 14 amino acids. In germline, CDR1 is SQVTM, CDR2 ANQGSEA. V was shortened by 3 bases and J by 0 bases, with 10 bases between the two germline ends. The CDR3 is CSVDRQGSTDTQYF. The CDR3 DNA follows: TGCAGCGTTGATCGGCAGGGAAGCACAGATACGCAGTATTTT.

This clone was counted a single time. V usage is TRBV12-3 or TRBV12-4 and J usage is TRBJ1-1, with TRBD1 as a possible D gene (6 bases). This CDR3 comprises 13 residues. The ends were cut back, 8 bases at V and 7 bases at J, with 17 bases in the middle. CDR3 DNA: TGTGCCAGCGAAGTAATTGCCAGGGGTGAAGCTTTCTTT. This gives the protein CASEVIARGEAFF.

This chain links TRBV6-5 with TRBJ2-6; D is uncertain. The CDR3 runs 14 residues. With 6 bases removed from V and 1 base from J, the gap between germline ends came to 7 bases. From germline, CDR1 is MNHEY and CDR2 SVGAGI. The CDR3 coding sequence is TGTGCCAGCAGAATCGGGTCTGGGGCCAACGTCCTGACTTTC. It translates to CASRIGSGANVLTF.

This clone was seen only a few times. The chain joins TRBV5-1 to TRBJ1-1; D not resolved. V was pared by 1 base and J by 2 bases, with 12 bases between. The CDR3 sequence is 15 residues long. Germline-derived CDR1 and CDR2 are SGHRS and YFSETQ. In DNA form, the CDR3 reads TGCGCCAGCAGCTTGTTTATGGGGAGAAACACTGAAGCTTTCTTT. It specifies CASSLFMGRNTEAFF.

This chain joins TRBV28 and TRBJ1-4, with D hard to call. Trimming cost V 2 bases and J 11 bases, with 12 bases left between them. CDR3 length: 13 amino acids. CDR1 is MDHEN and CDR2 is SYDVKM in the germline V gene. CDR3 in DNA: TGTGCCAGCAGTTTAGGCGGTGGAAAGAAACTGTTTTTT. Translation: CASSLGGGKKLFF.